These 31 T cell receptor beta chains were all obtained from the same sample, sequenced in a study of post-analysis software for immune sequencing data. General observations from the study: There were roughly 5 TRBV segments more frequent in patients than controls, and TRBV5-6, TRBV5-1 and TRBV20-1 were among them.

These receptors are not linked to any known antigen. Sequencing libraries made from TCR beta cDNA carried unique molecular identifiers. TCRdb processed the PCR reads anew with MiXCR; each CDR3 protein has one entry. This sample has hundreds of thousands of distinct CDR3 sequences, with roughly 47% found just once. Sequencing was done on a sample of blood. The receptors stem from a girl aged 10-17 years with multiple sclerosis.

This clonotype was picked up a small number of times. J is TRBJ2-3 and V is TRBV6-4; the match to TRBD2 covers 11 bases. From germline, CDR1 is MRHNA and CDR2 SNTAGT. Losses at the gene ends were 5 bases for V and 4 bases for J; bases not matched to a gene: 5. The CDR3 is 15 residues long. The DNA of the CDR3 is TGTGCCAGCAGTCCCGGGACTAGCGGTCCAGATACGCAGTATTTT. It yields the protein CASSPGTSGPDTQYF.

The chain combines TRBV12-3 or TRBV12-4 with TRBJ2-4, with a weak D call TRBD2 (6 bases). Trimming stripped 6 bases from V and 6 bases from J, with 15 bases between. This CDR3 is built from 14 residues. CDR3 bases: TGTGCCAGCAGACAGACCGGGGGAATAAACATTCAGTACTTC. This sequence encodes CASRQTGGINIQYF.

The rearrangement joins TRBV9 to TRBJ2-7, with D possibly matching TRBD2 (6 bases). Trimming left V 0 bases short and J 4 bases short, with 14 bases between. The CDR3 sequence is 15 residues long. Per the germline V gene, CDR1 is SGDLS and CDR2 is YYNGEE. The CDR3 protein is CASSVVPGECYEQYF. In DNA form, the CDR3 reads TGTGCCAGCAGCGTAGTTCCGGGGGAGTGTTACGAGCAGTACTTC.

The V gene is TRBV28, the J gene TRBJ2-7; 7 bases map to TRBD1. The germline V gene encodes CDR1 MDHEN and CDR2 SYDVKM. This CDR3 spans 15 amino acids. The V segment lost 4 bases and the J segment 4 bases; nucleotides outside the gene matches: 10. The DNA of the CDR3 is TGTGCCAGCAGTTCGACAGGGCAGAGGTTTTACGAGCAGTACTTC. Translating gives CASSSTGQRFYEQYF.

The rearrangement joins TRBV29-1 to TRBJ2-7, with unresolved D. The closer fit of TRBJ2-5 to the DNA end suggests the J call may be wrong. The germline V gene encodes CDR1 SQVTM and CDR2 ANQGSEA. The CDR3 is 12 residues long. CDR3 in DNA: TGCAGCGCCCCGGTCGGTGGGGAGACCCAGTACTTC. Translation gives CSAPVGGETQYF.

The rearrangement uses TRBV5-1 and TRBJ1-5; possible D gene TRBD1, 5 bases. The CDR3 spans 15 residues. V was pared by 0 bases and J by 4 bases, with 11 bases between. The germline CDR1 and CDR2 sequences are SGHRS and YFSETQ. The CDR3, as DNA: TGCGCCAGCAGCTTGGGTTTCAGGGCTAATCAGCCCCAGCATTTT. Encoded protein: CASSLGFRANQPQHF.

In this sample, this clonotype turned up once. V usage is TRBV13 and J usage is TRBJ2-5, with D uncertain. The germline CDR1 and CDR2 sequences are PRHDT and FYEKMQ (reference sequence). V was pared by 5 bases and J by 11 bases, with 15 bases between. The CDR3 loop spans 12 amino acids. The CDR3 bases are TGTGCCAGCAGCAGCCTAAGAGACGAACAGTACTTC. Its translation is CASSSLRDEQYF. Based on the CDR3 plus reference TRBV13 and TRBJ2-5, the full variable domain is AAGVIQSPRHLIKEKRETATLKCYPIPRHDTVYWYQQGPGQDPQFLISFYEKMQSDKGSIPDRFSAQQFSDYHSELNMSSLELGDSALYFCASSSLRDEQYFGPGTRLLVL.

Concerning this clonotype: At one boundary the junction diverges from the germline segment, which might be a read error. The chain carries TRBV20-1 and TRBJ2-1, with TRBD2 matching over 11 bases. CDR3 length equals 14 residues. Germline CDR1 and CDR2: DFQATT and SNEGSKA (reference sequence). CDR3 nucleotide sequence: TGCAGTGCCACTAGCGGGAGCTCCTACAATGGGCAGTTCTTC. Residues: CSATSGSSYNGQFF.

In its sample, this clonotype was seen a few times. CDR3 in amino acids: CASSSQSGETDTQYF. In nucleotides, the CDR3 is TGTGCCAGCAGTTCGCAAAGCGGGGAGACAGATACGCAGTATTTT. The chain combines TRBV12-3 or TRBV12-4 with TRBJ2-3; TRBD2 matches 7 bases. With 4 bases clipped from V and 3 bases from J, the junction kept 7 bases outside the gene matches. The CDR3 length is 15 residues.

The chain combines TRBV20-1 with TRBJ1-6, with 7 positions matching TRBD1. Per germline, CDR1 DFQATT and CDR2 SNEGSKA (reference sequence). The CDR3 runs 15 residues. V shed 3 bases and J 9 bases; nucleotides not matched to a gene: 11. The CDR3 loop reads CSARLQGIVSSPLHF. CDR3 DNA: TGCAGTGCTAGGTTACAGGGGATCGTCTCTTCACCCCTCCACTTT.

This clonotype was picked up a small number of times. The gene calls are TRBV2 and TRBJ2-5; unclear D gene. Trimming removed 3 bases from V and 0 bases from J, with 14 bases in between. CDR1 is SNHLY, CDR2 FYNNEI, per germline. The CDR3 covers 16 residues. CDR3 DNA sequence: TGTGCCAGCAGTGAGTACGAACTGGGTAACCAAGAGACCCAGTACTTC. Residues: CASSEYELGNQETQYF.

This clonotype was seen more than once but under ten times. The V and J genes are TRBV2 and TRBJ2-1, with D possibly being TRBD1 (6 bases). The CDR3 is 15 residues long. The germline gives CDR1 SNHLY, CDR2 FYNNEI. The germline V and J ends were trimmed by 4 bases and 7 bases, with 17 bases remaining between them. The CDR3 coding sequence is TGTGCCAGCAGTGGAGCTACAGGGATAGGTAATGAGCAGTTCTTC. This encodes CASSGATGIGNEQFF. The full variable domain, with the rest looked up from reference TRBV2 and TRBJ2-1, is EPEVTQTPSHQVTQMGQEVILRCVPISNHLYFYWYRQILGQKVEFLVSFYNNEISEKSEIFDDQFSVERPDGSNFTLKIRSTKLEDSAMYFCASSGATGIGNEQFFGPGTRLTVL.

This clonotype was picked up many times. The chain recombines TRBV10-3 with TRBJ2-3; maybe TRBD2 (5 bases). Trimming pared 5 bases from V and 10 bases from J, leaving 13 bases between. The CDR3 has 12 amino acids. CDR1 and CDR2 (germline): ENHRY, SYGVKD. The CDR3 nucleotides read TGTGCCATCAGTTCGACCGCGGAGGCGCAGTATTTT. Protein product: CAISSTAEAQYF.

The rearrangement links TRBV10-2 to TRBJ2-5; D is perhaps TRBD2 (6 bases). The DNA end is more similar to TRBJ2-7, so the J call may be wrong. The CDR3 runs to 16 residues. Germline CDR1 WSHSY, CDR2 SAAADI. The DNA for the CDR3 is TGCGCCAGCAGTGAGTCATCTTCCGTCGGGAGTTACGAGCAGTACTTC. Amino acids: CASSESSSVGSYEQYF.

A few counts support this clonotype. CDR3 loop: CASSLLQWSTLDEQFF. The CDR3 region has the DNA TGTGCCAGCAGTCTTCTCCAATGGTCCACGCTTGATGAGCAGTTCTTC. This chain connects TRBV12-3 or TRBV12-4 to TRBJ2-1, with D unresolved. V dropped 5 bases and J dropped 8 bases, with 22 bases sitting between them. The CDR3 is 16 amino acids.

The V call is TRBV25-1, the J call TRBJ2-3; tentative D call: TRBD2 (5 bases). Germline assignment: CDR1 MGHDK and CDR2 SYGVNS. The CDR3 runs 15 residues. V gave up 7 bases and J gave up 0 bases, with 14 bases separating them. The CDR3 region has the DNA TGTGCCAGCAAAAGCAGCGGCTCTAGCACAGATACGCAGTATTTT. Amino acids: CASKSSGSSTDTQYF.

The chain employs TRBV3-1 and TRBJ1-6; possible D gene TRBD1, 5 bases. Trimming took 4 bases from V and 9 from J, leaving 10 bases between them. The CDR3 length is 13 residues. The germline V gene has CDR1 LGHDT and CDR2 YNNKEL (reference sequence). This CDR3 reads CASSRGGGSPLHF. The CDR3 DNA reads as TGTGCCAGCAGCCGTGGGGGAGGTTCACCCCTCCACTTT.

This chain uses TRBV20-1 with TRBJ2-4, with D tentatively TRBD1 (6 bases). The CDR3 runs 19 residues. Trimming took 6 bases from V and 1 from J, leaving 28 bases between them. CDR1 and CDR2 (germline): DFQATT, SNEGSKA (reference sequence). The CDR3 region has the DNA TGCAGTGCCCTACCCGGGGACATCCGTAAAAGAGGGGCCAAAAACATTCAGTACTTC. It is translated as CSALPGDIRKRGAKNIQYF.

The gene calls are TRBV25-1 and TRBJ1-2; D is undetermined. There are 11 residues in the CDR3. Trimming removed 8 bases at V and 7 bases at J, with 11 bases between. The V gene's germline CDR1 is MGHDK and CDR2 SYGVNS. The CDR3 bases are TGTGCCAGCTTGGGCAGTCTTGGCTACACCTTC. Its protein is CASLGSLGYTF.

The J gene is TRBJ2-7, the V gene TRBV11-3; TRBD2 matches 12 bases. In germline, CDR1 is SGHNT, CDR2 YENEEA. After removal of 8 bases from V and 3 bases from J, the junction contained 11 bases not matched to a gene. This CDR3 is built from 16 residues. CDR3 DNA: TGTGCCAGCGGGGGATACGGACTAGCGGGATTCTACGAGCAGTACTTC. It specifies CASGGYGLAGFYEQYF.

The rearrangement links TRBV6-6 to TRBJ1-2; TRBD1 matches at 11 bases. CDR1 and CDR2 from the germline V gene are MNHNY and SVGAGI (reference sequence). V dropped 0 bases and J dropped 8; count of bases not matched to a gene: 8. The CDR3 has 16 residues. CDR3 sequence (DNA): TGTGCCAGCAGTTACTCGATCGGACAGGGGGCAGGCGGCTACACCTTC. This encodes CASSYSIGQGAGGYTF.

The chain combines TRBV12-3 or TRBV12-4 with TRBJ2-7; 11 nucleotides line up with TRBD2. The CDR3 has 16 residues. The V gene end was trimmed by 5 bases and the J gene end by 2 bases; junction bases not matched to a gene: 8. The CDR3 spells CASSHEATSGTYEQYF. CDR3 DNA: TGTGCCAGCAGTCACGAGGCGACTAGCGGGACCTACGAGCAGTACTTC.

The chain links TRBV5-1 to TRBJ2-5; 7 positions agree with TRBD2. The junction had 5 bases not matched to a gene; V was cut back by 3 bases and J by 0 bases. There are 15 residues in the CDR3. Germline V gene data show CDR1 as SGHRS and CDR2 as YFSETQ. CDR3 loop: CASSSGTTYQETQYF. The CDR3 region has the DNA TGCGCCAGCAGCTCGGGGACTACGTACCAAGAGACCCAGTACTTC.

There are a few counts of this clonotype. In DNA, the CDR3 is TGTGCCAGCAGTACTAATTGGGGAGAGACCCAGTACTTC. Residues: CASSTNWGETQYF. The J gene is TRBJ2-5, the V gene TRBV2; D not resolved. V lost 5 bases, J lost 4 bases, and 11 bases lay in between. The CDR3 is 13 amino acids. Germline V lookup: CDR1 SNHLY, CDR2 FYNNEI.

This clonotype was seen only a few times. The chain joins TRBV29-1 to TRBJ2-3, with 7 bases fitting TRBD1. The CDR3 runs 13 residues. From germline, CDR1 is SQVTM and CDR2 ANQGSEA. V was clipped by 4 bases and J by 2 bases; unmatched bases: 3. CDR3 sequence: CSVGQGVTDTQYF. CDR3 DNA sequence: TGCAGCGTTGGACAGGGCGTCACAGATACGCAGTATTTT.

This clonotype appeared once. The chain links TRBV3-1 to TRBJ2-3; 10 nucleotides match TRBD1. The CDR3 spans 16 residues. V trimming: 0 bases; J trimming: 3 bases; junction bases outside the gene matches: 3. The germline V gene has CDR1 LGHDT and CDR2 YNNKEL (reference sequence). The CDR3 nucleotides are TGTGCCAGCAGCCAAGACGGACAGGGGGAAACAGATACGCAGTATTTT. Amino acid sequence: CASSQDGQGETDTQYF.

The chain uses TRBV12-3 or TRBV12-4 and TRBJ1-1; 8 bases match TRBD1. The CDR3 is 13 amino acids. V was clipped by 9 bases and J by 5 bases; unmatched bases: 8. In DNA form, the CDR3 reads TGTGCCAGGGACAGGGTAGAGGGTACTGAAGCTTTCTTT. Translating it yields CARDRVEGTEAFF.

The chain joins TRBV28 to TRBJ1-5; D ambiguous. The germline gives CDR1 MDHEN, CDR2 SYDVKM. With 4 bases removed from V and 4 bases from J, the gap between germline ends came to 14 bases. The CDR3 covers 15 residues. The CDR3 is CASSSPIIGNQPQHF. CDR3 bases: TGTGCCAGCAGTTCCCCAATCATTGGGAATCAGCCCCAGCATTTT.

The chain is built from TRBV6-5 and TRBJ1-1; 7 bases map to TRBD1. The trim removed 6 bases at V and 6 bases at J, leaving 10 bases unmatched. The germline gives CDR1 MNHEY, CDR2 SVGAGI. The CDR3 spans 14 residues. The DNA for the CDR3 is TGTGCCAGCAGCAACGCACAGGGGAATTCTGAAGCTTTCTTT. The encoded protein is CASSNAQGNSEAFF.

There are a few counts of this clonotype. The chain recombines TRBV6-6 with TRBJ2-7; D may correspond to TRBD1 or TRBD2 (5 bases each). There are 13 residues in the CDR3. The germline V gene encodes CDR1 MNHNY and CDR2 SVGAGI (reference sequence). Trimming took off 5 bases at V and 7 bases at J, with 15 bases between the two ends. The CDR3 sequence: CASSLPGLDEQYF. As DNA, the CDR3 is TGTGCCAGCAGTCTGCCGGGGCTGGATGAGCAGTACTTC.

This clonotype was counted a few times. This chain uses TRBV5-1 with TRBJ1-2; TRBD1 matches 9 bases. Trimming cost V 4 bases and J 8 bases; bases outside gene matches: 15. Per germline, CDR1 SGHRS and CDR2 YFSETQ. The CDR3 runs 16 residues. CDR3 in amino acids: CASSKGTGSESGGYTF. CDR3 coding DNA: TGCGCCAGCAGCAAAGGGACAGGGTCGGAGTCGGGAGGCTACACCTTC.